This entry is about one TCR beta chain. The antigen is undetermined. The study, taken as a whole, reports: Tumor memory CD4+ T cell TCR gene usage was found to cluster with blood and lymph node memory CD4+ cells and with lymph node naive CD4+ cells. Tumor Tregs overlapped most with tumor, then blood, naive CD4+ cells.

Germline-derived CDR1 and CDR2 are SEHNR and FQNEAQ (reference sequence). The CDR3 covers 16 residues. V was clipped by 3 bases and J by 3 bases; unmatched bases: 8. After constant-region reverse-primer amplification, full-length variable regions underwent semi-nested PCR with Nested Universal Primer A. One entry per CDR3 protein, called by TCRdb with MiXCR from the 5' RACE reads. The sample holds tens of thousands of distinct CDR3 sequences, roughly 30% seen once. The sequencing input was naive CD4+ T cells sorted from blood. Subset noted: naive CD4+ T cells, CD4+CD45RA+CD25-. The chain combines TRBV7-9 with TRBJ2-7; 10 bases agree with TRBD1. The source is a female donor with breast cancer. The CDR3 bases are TGTGCCAGCAGCTTGACCACCGGGACAGGGGACTACGAGCAGTACTTC. Protein: CASSLTTGTGDYEQYF.